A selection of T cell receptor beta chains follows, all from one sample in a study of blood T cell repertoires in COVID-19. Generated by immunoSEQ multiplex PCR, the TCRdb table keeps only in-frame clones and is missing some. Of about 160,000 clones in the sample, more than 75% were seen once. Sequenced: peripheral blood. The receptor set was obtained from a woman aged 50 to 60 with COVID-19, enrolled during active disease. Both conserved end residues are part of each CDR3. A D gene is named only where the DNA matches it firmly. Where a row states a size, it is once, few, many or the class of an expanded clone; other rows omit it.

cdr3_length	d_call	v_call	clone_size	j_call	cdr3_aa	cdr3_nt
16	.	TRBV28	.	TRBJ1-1	CASSPREGPPLTEAFF	TGTGCCAGCAGTCCCAGGGAGGGTCCACCTCTAACTGAAGCTTTCTTT
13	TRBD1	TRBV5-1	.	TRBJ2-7	CASSGTGNNEQYF	TGCGCCAGCAGCGGGACAGGGAACAACGAGCAGTACTTC
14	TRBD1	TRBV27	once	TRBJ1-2	CASSLTGANYGYTF	TGTGCCAGCAGTTTGACAGGGGCTAACTATGGCTACACCTTC
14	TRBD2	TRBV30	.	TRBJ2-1	CAWSVSGGGNEQFF	TGTGCCTGGAGTGTAAGCGGGGGAGGTAATGAGCAGTTCTTC
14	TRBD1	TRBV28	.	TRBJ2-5	CASSAWTGQETQYF	TGTGCCAGCAGTGCCTGGACAGGGCAAGAGACCCAGTACTTC
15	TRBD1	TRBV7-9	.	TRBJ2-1	CASNQEGAWYNEQFF	TGTGCCAGCAACCAAGAGGGGGCGTGGTACAATGAGCAGTTCTTC
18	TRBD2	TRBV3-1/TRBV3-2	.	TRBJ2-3	CASSQAMWRGALTDTQYF	TGTGCCAGCAGCCAAGCCATGTGGCGGGGGGCCCTTACAGATACGCAGTATTTT
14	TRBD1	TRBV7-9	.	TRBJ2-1	CASSYTGGYNEQFF	TGTGCCAGCAGCTACACAGGGGGCTACAATGAGCAGTTCTTC
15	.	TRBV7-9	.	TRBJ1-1	CASRAKDRLNTEAFF	TGTGCCAGCAGGGCCAAGGACAGATTGAACACTGAAGCTTTCTTT
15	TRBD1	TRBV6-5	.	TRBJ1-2	CASSYVGDRGLGYTF	TGTGCCAGCAGTTACGTAGGGGACAGGGGGCTTGGCTACACCTTC
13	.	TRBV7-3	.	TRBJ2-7	CASSRESGYEQYF	TGTGCCAGCAGCCGCGAGTCGGGCTACGAGCAGTACTTC
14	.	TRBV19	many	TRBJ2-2	CASSSGAGTGELFF	TGTGCCAGTAGTAGCGGGGCCGGCACCGGGGAGCTGTTTTTT
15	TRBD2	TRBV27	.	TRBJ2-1	CASEILAVSNNEQFF	TGTGCCAGCGAAATCCTAGCGGTTTCAAACAATGAGCAGTTCTTC
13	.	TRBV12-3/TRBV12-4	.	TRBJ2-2	CASNSKNTGELFF	TGTGCCAGCAACAGCAAGAACACCGGGGAGCTGTTTTTT
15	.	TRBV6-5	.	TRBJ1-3	CASSYSAGAGNTIYF	TGTGCCAGCAGTTACTCGGCGGGGGCTGGAAACACCATATATTTT
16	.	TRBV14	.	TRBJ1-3	CASSQDRQVFGNTIYF	TGTGCCAGCAGCCAAGATCGACAGGTCTTTGGAAACACCATATATTTT
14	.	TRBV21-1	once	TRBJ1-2	CASSSRRGYYGYTF	TGTGCCAGCAGCTCCCGGAGGGGATACTATGGCTACACCTTC
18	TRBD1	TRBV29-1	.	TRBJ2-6	CSATTGTGGSSGANVLTF	TGCAGCGCAACGACCGGGACAGGGGGTTCCTCTGGGGCCAACGTCCTGACTTTC
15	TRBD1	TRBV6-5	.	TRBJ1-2	CASRDGQAANYGYTF	TGTGCCAGCAGAGACGGACAGGCCGCTAACTATGGCTACACCTTC
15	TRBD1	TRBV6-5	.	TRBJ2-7	CASSYSGQGPYEQYF	TGTGCCAGCAGTTACTCGGGACAGGGCCCCTACGAGCAGTACTTC
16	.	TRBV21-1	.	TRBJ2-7	CASSTPGTALSYEQYF	TGTGCCAGCAGCACCCCAGGGACAGCTTTATCCTACGAGCAGTACTTC
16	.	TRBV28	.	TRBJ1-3	CASSLDPGHFGNTIYF	TGTGCCAGCAGTTTAGATCCGGGACATTTTGGAAACACCATATATTTT
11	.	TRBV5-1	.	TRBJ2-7	CASSLEGVEYF	TGCGCCAGCAGCTTGGAAGGGGTGGAGTACTTC
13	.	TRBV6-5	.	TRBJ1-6	CASVRFRDSPLHF	TGTGCCAGCGTGCGGTTCCGTGATTCACCCCTCCACTTT
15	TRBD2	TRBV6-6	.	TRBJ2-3	CASSYVAGNTDTQYF	TGTGCCAGCAGTTACGTAGCGGGAAACACAGATACGCAGTATTTT
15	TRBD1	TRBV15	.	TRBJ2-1	CATSRRQGSYNEQFF	TGTGCCACCAGCAGGAGACAGGGATCCTACAATGAGCAGTTCTTC
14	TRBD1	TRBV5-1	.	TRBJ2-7	CASSPGQGIYEQYF	TGCGCCAGCAGCCCGGGACAGGGGATCTACGAGCAGTACTTC
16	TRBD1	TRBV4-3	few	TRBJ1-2	CASSQDAVPGGFGYTF	TGCGCCAGCAGCCAAGATGCGGTCCCAGGGGGCTTTGGCTACACCTTC
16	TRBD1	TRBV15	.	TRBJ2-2	CATSRDRFANTGELFF	TGTGCCACCAGTCGGGACAGGTTCGCGAACACCGGGGAGCTGTTTTTT
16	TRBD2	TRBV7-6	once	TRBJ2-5	CASSLETSGTGETQYF	TGTGCCAGCAGCTTGGAGACTAGCGGCACTGGGGAGACCCAGTACTTC
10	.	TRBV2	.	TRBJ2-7	CASSGGEQYF	TGTGCCAGCAGTGGAGGGGAGCAGTACTTC
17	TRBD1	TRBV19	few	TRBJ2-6	CASSPGTGAAGANVLTF	TGTGCCAGTAGCCCCGGGACAGGGGCTGCTGGGGCCAACGTCCTGACTTTC
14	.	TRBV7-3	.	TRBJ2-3	CASSLNSGGDTQYF	TGTGCCAGCAGCTTAAATTCCGGGGGAGATACGCAGTATTTT
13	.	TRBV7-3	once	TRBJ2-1	CASSPLGGNEQFF	TGTGCCAGCAGCCCCCTCGGCGGCAATGAGCAGTTCTTC
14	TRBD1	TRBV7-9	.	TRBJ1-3	CASSSDRDGNTIYF	TGTGCCAGCAGCTCAGACAGGGATGGAAACACCATATATTTT
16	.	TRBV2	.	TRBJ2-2	CASRERTVGSTGELFF	TGTGCCAGCAGAGAGAGGACAGTGGGAAGCACCGGGGAGCTGTTTTTT
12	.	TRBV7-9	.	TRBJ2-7	CASSFSYYEQYF	TGTGCCAGCAGCTTTTCCTATTACGAGCAGTACTTC
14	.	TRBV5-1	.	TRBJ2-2	CASSLGGVAGELFF	TGCGCCAGCAGCTTAGGCGGGGTGGCCGGGGAGCTGTTTTTT
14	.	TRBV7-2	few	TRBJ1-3	CASSLTASGNTIYF	TGTGCCAGCAGCTTAACAGCTTCTGGAAACACCATATATTTT
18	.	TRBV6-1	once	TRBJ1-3	CASSERRQVDRSGNTIYF	TGTGCCAGCAGTGAACGACGTCAGGTAGACAGGTCTGGAAACACCATATATTTT